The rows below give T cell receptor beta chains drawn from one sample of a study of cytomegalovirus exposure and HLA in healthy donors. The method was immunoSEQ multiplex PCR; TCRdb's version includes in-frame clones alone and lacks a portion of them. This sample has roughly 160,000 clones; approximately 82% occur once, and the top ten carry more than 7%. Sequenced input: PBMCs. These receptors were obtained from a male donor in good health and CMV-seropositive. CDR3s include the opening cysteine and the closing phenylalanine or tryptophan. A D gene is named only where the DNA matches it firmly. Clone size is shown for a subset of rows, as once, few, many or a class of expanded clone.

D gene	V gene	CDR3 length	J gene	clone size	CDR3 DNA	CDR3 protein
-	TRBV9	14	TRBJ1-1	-	TGTGCCAGCAGCACCGCGGGGGATGGCACTGAAGCTTTCTTT	CASSTAGDGTEAFF
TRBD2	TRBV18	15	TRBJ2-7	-	TGTGCCAGCTCACCCATAGCGGGAGGGCCAGGGGAGCAGTACTTC	CASSPIAGGPGEQYF
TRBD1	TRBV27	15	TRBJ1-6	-	TGTGCCAGCAGCACCCGGGACAGGGGGAATTCACCCCTCCACTTT	CASSTRDRGNSPLHF
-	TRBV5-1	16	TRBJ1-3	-	TGCGCCAGCAGCTTAGTTCCACAGGGAACTGGAAACACCATATATTTT	CASSLVPQGTGNTIYF
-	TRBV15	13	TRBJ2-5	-	TGTGCCACCAGCAGAGATACGAGGGAGACCCAGTACTTC	CATSRDTRETQYF
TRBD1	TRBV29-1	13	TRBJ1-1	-	TGCAGCGTTGGGGGACAGATGAACACTGAAGCTTTCTTT	CSVGGQMNTEAFF
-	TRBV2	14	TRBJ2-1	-	TGTGCCAGCCCCGAGAGCCCCCCATATGATGAGCAGTTCTTC	CASPESPPYDEQFF
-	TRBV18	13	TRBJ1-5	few	TGTGCCAGCTCTCCGAGGCGGGAACAGCCCCAGCATTTT	CASSPRREQPQHF
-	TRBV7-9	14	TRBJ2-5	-	TGTGCCAGCAGCCTACTGACAGGACAAGAGACCCAGTACTTC	CASSLLTGQETQYF
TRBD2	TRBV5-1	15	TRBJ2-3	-	TGCGCCAGCAGCTGGGGGGGAGCCCTCACAGATACGCAGTATTTT	CASSWGGALTDTQYF